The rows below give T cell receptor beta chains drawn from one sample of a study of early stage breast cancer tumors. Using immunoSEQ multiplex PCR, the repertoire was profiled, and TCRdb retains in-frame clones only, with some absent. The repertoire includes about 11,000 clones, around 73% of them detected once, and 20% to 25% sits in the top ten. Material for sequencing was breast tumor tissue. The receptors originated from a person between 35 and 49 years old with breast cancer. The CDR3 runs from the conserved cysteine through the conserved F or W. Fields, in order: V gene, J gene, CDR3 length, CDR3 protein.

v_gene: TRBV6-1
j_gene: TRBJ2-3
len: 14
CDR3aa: CASIRQVPGDTQYF

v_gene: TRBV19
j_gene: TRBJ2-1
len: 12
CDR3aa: CAGDRYKNEQFF

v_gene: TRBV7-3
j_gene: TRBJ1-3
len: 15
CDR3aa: CASSLSGGFGNTIYF

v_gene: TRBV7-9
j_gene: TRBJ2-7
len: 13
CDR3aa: CASSFHLVYEQYF

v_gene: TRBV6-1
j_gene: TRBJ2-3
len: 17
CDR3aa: CASSEEVGGGSRDTQYF

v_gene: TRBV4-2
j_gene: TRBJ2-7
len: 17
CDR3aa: CASSPYPSSGTTGEQYF

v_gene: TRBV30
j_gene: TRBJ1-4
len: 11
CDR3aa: CAWSNGVELFF

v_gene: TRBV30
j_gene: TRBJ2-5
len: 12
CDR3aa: CAWSGRGKTQYF

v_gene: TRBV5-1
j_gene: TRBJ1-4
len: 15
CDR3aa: CASSQTGEPLEKLFF

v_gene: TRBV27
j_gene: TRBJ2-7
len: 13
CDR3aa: CASRGGVNYEQYF

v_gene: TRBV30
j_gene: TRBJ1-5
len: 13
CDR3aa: CAWSVSGNQPQHF

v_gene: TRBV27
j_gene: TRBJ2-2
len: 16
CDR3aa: CASSSTPGTGIGELFF

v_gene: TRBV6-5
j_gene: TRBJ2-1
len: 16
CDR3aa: CASSYTGAGAHNEQFF

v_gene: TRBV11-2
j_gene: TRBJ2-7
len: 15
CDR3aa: CASSLVVSGRSEQYF

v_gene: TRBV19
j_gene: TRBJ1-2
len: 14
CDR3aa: CASSIGSGNYGYTF

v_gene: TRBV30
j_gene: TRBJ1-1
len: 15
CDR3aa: CALEGRLTMNTEAFF

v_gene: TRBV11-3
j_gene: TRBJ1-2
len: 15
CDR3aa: CASSLATGKNYGYTF

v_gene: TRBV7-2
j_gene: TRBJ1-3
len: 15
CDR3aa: CASSQGRTSGNTIYF

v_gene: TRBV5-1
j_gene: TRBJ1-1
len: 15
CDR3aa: CASSLVGAGGTEAFF

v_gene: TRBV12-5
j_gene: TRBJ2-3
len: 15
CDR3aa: CASGFGQTSTDTQYF

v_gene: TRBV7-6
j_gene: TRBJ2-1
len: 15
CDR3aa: CASSLLAGAYNEQFF

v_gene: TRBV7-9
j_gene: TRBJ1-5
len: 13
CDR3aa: CASSRQENQPQHF

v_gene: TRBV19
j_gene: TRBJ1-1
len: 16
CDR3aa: CASSASRRGLNTEAFF

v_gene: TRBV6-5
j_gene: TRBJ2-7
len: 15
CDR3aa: CASSNSGRVLDEQYF

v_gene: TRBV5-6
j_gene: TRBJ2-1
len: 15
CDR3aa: CASSLAVRLAEWKFF

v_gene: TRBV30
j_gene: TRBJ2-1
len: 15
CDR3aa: CAWSITLSSYNEQFF

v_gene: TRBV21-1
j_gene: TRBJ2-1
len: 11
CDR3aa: CAPEPYNEQFF

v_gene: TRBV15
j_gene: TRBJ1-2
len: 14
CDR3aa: CATSRDRGVYGYTF

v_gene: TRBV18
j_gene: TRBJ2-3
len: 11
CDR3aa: CASQNTDTQYF

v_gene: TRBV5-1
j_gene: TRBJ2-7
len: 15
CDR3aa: CASSPQQGASYEQYF

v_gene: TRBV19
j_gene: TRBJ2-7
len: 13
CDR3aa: CASTNTVSGEQYF

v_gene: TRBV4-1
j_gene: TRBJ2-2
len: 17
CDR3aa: CASSQPGLAGSTGELFF

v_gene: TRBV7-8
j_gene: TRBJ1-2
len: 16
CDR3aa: CASSYPGFGGSYGYTF

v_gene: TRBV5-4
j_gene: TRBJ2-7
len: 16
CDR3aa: CASSLKSTSTGYEQYF

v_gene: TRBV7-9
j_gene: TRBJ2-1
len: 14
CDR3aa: CASSLPASVYEQFF

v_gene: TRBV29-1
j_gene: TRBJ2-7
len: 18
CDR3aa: CSVEEPRGGTAFVHEQYF

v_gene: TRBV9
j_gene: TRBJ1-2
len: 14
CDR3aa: CASRTQGAPYGYTF

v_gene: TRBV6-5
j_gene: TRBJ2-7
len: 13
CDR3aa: CASSYSSSYEQYF

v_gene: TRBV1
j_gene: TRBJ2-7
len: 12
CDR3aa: CTTSGRAYEQYF

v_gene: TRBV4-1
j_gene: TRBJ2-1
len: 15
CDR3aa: CASSQDPVSGDEQFF

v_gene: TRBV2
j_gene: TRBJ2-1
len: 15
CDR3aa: CASSGRRGRYNEQFF

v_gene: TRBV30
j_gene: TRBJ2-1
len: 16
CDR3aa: CAWRIPSGSSYNEQFF

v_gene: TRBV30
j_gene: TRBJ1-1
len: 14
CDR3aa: CAWSKWLSSGEAFF

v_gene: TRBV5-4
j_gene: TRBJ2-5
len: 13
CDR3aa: CASSSGSRGTQYF

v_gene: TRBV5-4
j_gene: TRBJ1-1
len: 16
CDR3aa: CASSSGGDVRGTEAFF

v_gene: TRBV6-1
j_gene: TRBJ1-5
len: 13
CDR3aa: CASSVHSNQPQHF

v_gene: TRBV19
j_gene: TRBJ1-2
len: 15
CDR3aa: CASSIGGQGLDGYTF

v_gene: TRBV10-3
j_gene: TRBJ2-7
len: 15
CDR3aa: CAISDSGGPNYEQYF